Each of the 21 T cell receptor beta chains below was sequenced from the same sample in a study of Tregs in tolerant kidney transplant recipients. Libraries were prepared by immunoSEQ multiplex PCR; TCRdb keeps only in-frame clonotypes and omits some of them. The table counts about 52,000 clones; under 0.9% lies in the top ten. Here the sequenced sample was CD4+ T cells from blood, taken before the transplant. The receptors derive from a human donor who received a combined kidney and bone marrow transplant.

To note about this clone: The missing CDR3 end, 3 residues past where the read stops, is filled in from the germline J gene. V usage is TRBV5-1 and J usage is TRBJ2-3; no firm D call. Germline values: CDR1 SGHRS, CDR2 YFSETQ. Trimming shortened V by 3 bases and J by 0 bases, and 8 bases separated the two germline ends. The CDR3 sequence is 14 residues long. CDR3 region: CASSYLVSTDTQYF. The DNA read from the CDR3 is TGCGCCAGCAGCTATTTAGTTAGCACAGATACG.

To note about this clone: Read data end 3 residues before the CDR3 end; the end is taken from the germline J gene. The chain recombines TRBV29-1 with TRBJ1-1; 7 bases match TRBD1. Germline V gene lookup returns CDR1 SQVTM and CDR2 ANQGSEA. V was clipped by 2 bases and J by 1 base; unmatched bases: 4. The CDR3 totals 14 residues. The CDR3 here is CSVERQGGNTEAFF. The CDR3 bases that were read are TGCAGCGTTGAACGACAGGGAGGGAACACTGAA. Complete variable domain (other parts from reference TRBV29-1 and TRBJ1-1): SAVISQKPSRDICQRGTSLTIQCQVDSQVTMMFWYRQQPGQSLTLIATANQGSEATYESGFVIDKFPISRPNLTFSTLTVSNMSPEDSSIYLCSVERQGGNTEAFFGQGTRLTVV.

About this clone: The CDR3 end lies 3 residues beyond the end of the read and is filled in from the germline J gene. The chain carries TRBV7-9 and TRBJ1-2; unclear D gene. Germline V gives CDR1 SEHNR, CDR2 FQNEAQ (reference sequence). This CDR3 is 12 amino acids long. CDR3 residues: CASSFSSVYYTF. The part of the CDR3 DNA that was read is TGTGCCAGCAGCTTTTCCAGCGTCTAC. The full variable domain, its missing parts supplied by reference TRBV7-9 and TRBJ1-2, is DTGVSQNPRHKITKRGQNVTFRCDPISEHNRLYWYRQTLGQGPEFLTYFQNEAQLEKSRLLSDRFSAERPKGSFSTLEIQRTEQGDSAMYLCASSFSSVYYTFGSGTRLTVV.

As for this clone: The CDR3 goes on 3 residues after the read ends, and that part is filled in from the germline J gene. The rearrangement uses TRBV20-1 and TRBJ2-3, with D tentatively TRBD1 (6 bases). Germline CDR1 reads DFQATT; CDR2 reads SNEGSKA (reference sequence). The CDR3 totals 13 residues. V lost 3 bases to trimming and J lost 2 bases, with 9 bases between them. The sequenced CDR3 bases are TGCAGTGCTAGGACAGGACACACAGATACG. Its protein is CSARTGHTDT. The CDR3, in full, reads CSARTGHTDTQYF.

Comment on this clone: The read is 3 residues too short to cover the CDR3 end, so that end is filled in from the germline J gene. The rearrangement joins TRBV7-2 to TRBJ2-5; D unresolved. Deletions cut 3 bases from V and 1 base from J, with 3 bases between. This CDR3 is 12 amino acids long. The V gene's germline CDR1 is SGHTA and CDR2 FQGNSA. CDR3 DNA, as far as it was read: TGTGCCAGCAGCTTGCGCCAAGAGACC. It translates to CASSLRQET. The complete CDR3 sequence is CASSLRQETQYF.

Points on this clone: The read is 3 residues too short to cover the CDR3 end, so that end is filled in from the germline J gene. The J gene is TRBJ1-1, the V gene TRBV10-3; 9 bases are shared with TRBD1. The CDR3 sequence is 15 residues long. The V segment lost 4 bases and the J segment 6 bases; nucleotides outside the gene matches: 9. Germline CDR1 ENHRY, CDR2 SYGVKD. The DNA read from the CDR3 is TGTGCCATCAGTGGGACAGGGGCGGTGTGGTCTGAA. Residues: CAISGTGAVWSE. The complete CDR3 protein is CAISGTGAVWSEAFF.

Partial CDR3 DNA: TGTGCCAGCAGTGAGTCAGGGGGCTATGGC. Its protein is CASSESGGYG. The entire CDR3 reads CASSESGGYGYTF. J is TRBJ1-2 and V is TRBV6-1, with 7 positions matching TRBD1. The read comes to an end 3 residues before the CDR3 does, leaving the germline J gene to fill in the end. The germline V gene encodes CDR1 MNHNS and CDR2 SASEGT. The CDR3 runs to 13 residues. The V and J ends lost 3 bases and 4 bases, in that order; junction bases with no gene match: 2.

In regard to this clone: The CDR3 end is not reached by the read, which stops 3 residues before it; the germline J gene fills it in. This chain joins TRBV11-2 and TRBJ2-7; 9 bases are shared with TRBD1. The CDR3 is 15 amino acids. Germline CDR1 reads SGHAT; CDR2 reads FQNNGV. V dropped 3 bases and J dropped 2; count of bases not matched to a gene: 5. CDR3 region: CASSFRGQGAYEQYF. The sequenced CDR3 bases are TGTGCCAGCAGCTTCCGGGGACAGGGCGCCTACGAG. The full variable domain, its missing parts supplied by reference TRBV11-2 and TRBJ2-7, is EAGVAQSPRYKIIEKRQSVAFWCNPISGHATLYWYQQILGQGPKLLIQFQNNGVVDDSQLPKDRFSAERLKGVDSTLKIQPAKLEDSAVYLCASSFRGQGAYEQYFGPGTRLTVT.

About this clone: The CDR3 end lies 3 residues beyond the end of the read and is filled in from the germline J gene. This rearrangement joins TRBV6-1 to TRBJ1-5; 7 nucleotides agree with TRBD1. CDR1 MNHNS and CDR2 SASEGT come from the germline V gene. The length of the CDR3 is 14 residues. Trimming cost V 6 bases and J 6 bases; bases outside gene matches: 8. The CDR3 protein is CASREQGFGQPQHF. CDR3 DNA, as far as it was read: TGTGCCAGCAGGGAACAGGGGTTCGGTCAGCCC.

As to this clone: The sequence runs out 3 residues before the end of the CDR3; the remainder is reconstructed from the germline J gene. This chain connects TRBV29-1 to TRBJ2-7; D is unclear. The CDR3 covers 15 residues. V lost 4 bases to trimming and J lost 4 bases, with 20 bases between them. Germline CDR1 reads SQVTM; CDR2 reads ANQGSEA. The CDR3 sequence: CSVGVLGTSYYEQYF. The covered CDR3 bases are TGCAGCGTTGGAGTGTTGGGCACCTCATATTACGAG.

Partial CDR3 DNA: TGTGCCAGCAGCTTGCCCCTATCCGATACG. Residues: CASSLPLSDT. The full CDR3 sequence reads CASSLPLSDTQYF. The chain joins TRBV5-6 to TRBJ2-3; D remains ambiguous. The observed sequence ends 3 residues before the CDR3 terminus, with the missing tail filled in from the germline J gene. Trimming cost V 1 base and J 6 bases, with 9 bases left between them. CDR1 is SGHDT, CDR2 YYEEEE, per germline. The CDR3 covers 13 residues.

A remark on this clone: The DNA ends 3 residues before the CDR3 does, and the rest of the CDR3 is filled in from the germline J gene. The chain employs TRBV20-1 and TRBJ1-1, with 8 bases lining up with TRBD1. Germline lookup yields CDR1 DFQATT and CDR2 SNEGSKA (reference sequence). V trimming: 2 bases; J trimming: 5 bases; junction bases outside the gene matches: 7. The CDR3 consists of 14 residues. The sequenced part of the CDR3 DNA is TGCAGTGCTAGACAGGGGGCTGTGGATACTGAA. Its protein is CSARQGAVDTE. From start to end, the CDR3 is CSARQGAVDTEAFF.

As regards this clone: The read terminates 3 residues ahead of where the CDR3 ends, so the germline J gene completes it. V gene TRBV18 combines with J gene TRBJ2-5, with 10 bases fitting TRBD2. Trimming cost V 0 bases and J 5 bases; bases outside gene matches: 9. CDR1 KGHSH and CDR2 LQKENI come from the germline V gene. This CDR3 has 17 amino acids. The CDR3 region is CASSPPAGGPFSETQYF. The CDR3 bases that were read are TGTGCCAGCTCACCACCAGCGGGGGGGCCTTTTTCGGAGACC.

A word on this clone: The sequence runs out 3 residues before the end of the CDR3; the remainder is reconstructed from the germline J gene. This rearrangement joins TRBV6-2 or TRBV6-3 to TRBJ1-2; no definite D call. The CDR3 loop spans 16 amino acids. Trimming left V 3 bases short and J 2 bases short, with 16 bases between. Looked up from germline, CDR1 is MNHEY and CDR2 is SVGEGT. CDR3 bases read: TGTGCCAGCAGTTATATCGGGGTGACTCTCAACTATGGC. It codes for CASSYIGVTLNYG. Given in full, the CDR3 is CASSYIGVTLNYGYTF.

Worth noting for this clone: The read falls 3 residues short of the CDR3 end, and the missing part is taken from the germline J gene. V usage is TRBV12-3 or TRBV12-4 and J usage is TRBJ1-4; TRBD1 agrees at 9 bases. The CDR3 consists of 14 residues. V trimming: 5 bases; J trimming: 7 bases; junction bases outside the gene matches: 5. CDR3 bases read: TGTGCCAGCAGTGGGGGACAGGGAACTGAAAAA. Its translation: CASSGGQGTEK. The entire CDR3 protein is CASSGGQGTEKLFF.

About this clone itself: The sequence runs out 3 residues before the end of the CDR3; the remainder is reconstructed from the germline J gene. The rearrangement uses TRBV4-1 and TRBJ1-2, with 7 bases lining up with TRBD1. The CDR3 totals 15 residues. V lost 0 bases to trimming and J lost 6 bases; unmatched junction nucleotides: 7. From germline, CDR1 is MGHRA and CDR2 YSYEKL. This CDR3 reads CASSQDDRVIDGYTF. The covered CDR3 bases are TGCGCCAGCAGCCAAGACGACAGGGTCATAGATGGC.

In the case of this clone: The read ends 3 residues before the CDR3 terminus; that terminus is restored from the germline J gene. J is TRBJ2-1 and V is TRBV19; TRBD2 agrees at 13 bases. V dropped 6 bases and J dropped 8; count of bases not matched to a gene: 10. Per the germline V gene, CDR1 is LNHDA and CDR2 is SQIVND (reference sequence). The CDR3 is 16 residues long. The CDR3 protein is CASRHPGLAGLDEQFF. CDR3 DNA, as far as it was read: TGTGCCAGTAGACACCCGGGACTAGCGGGATTGGATGAG.

On this clone itself: Sequencing ends 3 residues short of the CDR3 end; the germline J gene provides the rest. V and J are TRBV18 and TRBJ1-1; 9 bases line up with TRBD1. Germline V lookup: CDR1 KGHSH, CDR2 LQKENI. CDR3 length: 17 residues. The CDR3 region is CASSPSDSGQGSGKAFF. CDR3 bases read: TGTGCCAGCTCACCTAGCGATTCGGGACAGGGAAGTGGGAAA.

As for this clone: Read sequence stops 3 residues before the CDR3 end, and the germline J gene provides the missing end. This chain links TRBV6-2 or TRBV6-3 with TRBJ1-1; 9 bases are a match to TRBD1. The CDR3 length is 14 residues. The V segment lost 7 bases and the J segment 5 bases; nucleotides outside the gene matches: 8. The germline V gene encodes CDR1 MNHEY and CDR2 SVGEGT. CDR3 region: CASTDRGGVTEAFF. The DNA read from the CDR3 is TGTGCCAGCACCGACAGGGGGGGAGTTACTGAA.

A word on this clone: From the germline J gene comes the end of the CDR3, since the read stops 3 residues before it. This rearrangement joins TRBV10-2 to TRBJ1-5; maybe TRBD1 (6 bases). The CDR3 spans 20 residues. Germline V CDR1 and CDR2: WSHSY, SAAADI. The V and J ends lost 1 base and 0 bases respectively, with 22 bases between them. Here the CDR3 reads CASSEWQGTGGGYSNQPQHF. The part of the CDR3 DNA that was read is TGCGCCAGCAGTGAGTGGCAGGGGACGGGAGGGGGTTATAGCAATCAGCCC.

Concerning this clone: The read ends 3 residues early relative to the CDR3; the germline J gene fills the gap. V usage is TRBV7-9 and J usage is TRBJ2-3, with D possibly matching TRBD1 (5 bases). The CDR3 is made up of 13 amino acids. Germline V gene lookup returns CDR1 SEHNR and CDR2 FQNEAQ (reference sequence). Trimming removed 3 bases from V and 6 bases from J, with 10 bases in between. CDR3 DNA (partial): TGTGCCAGCAGCTTGACAGCGCGGGATACG. The encoded protein is CASSLTARDT. The whole CDR3 reads CASSLTARDTQYF.